This TCR beta chain was sequenced in a study of OX40 agonist ivuxolimab in advanced cancers. Broader study findings: The study observed clonal expansion of CD4+ and CD8+ blood T cells by week 6 at 0.1 to 3.0 mg/kg. The mean number of expanded clones was higher in CD8+ T cells than in CD4+.

Sequencing used immunoSEQ multiplex PCR; TCRdb keeps in-frame clones, though not all of them. Among 55,000 to 70,000 clones, 70% to 90% were seen once, and the ten largest hold roughly 4.5%. Germline CDR1 is SGHTS and CDR2 is YDEGEE. Trimming removed 4 bases from V and 1 base from J, with 21 bases in between. The CDR3 totals 18 residues. Notes on this clone: Its antigen is undetermined.

The chain uses TRBV5-8 and TRBJ2-4, with a possible D match to TRBD2 (6 bases). The source material was CD4+ or CD8+ T cells sorted from blood, sampled in a trial of the OX40 agonist ivuxolimab. This receptor was obtained from an adult with an advanced solid tumor such as melanoma, head and neck, liver or kidney cancer. The CDR3 nucleotides are TGTGCCAGCAGCCCGAGAAGGGCCCCGGGAGCGGCCAAAAACATTCAGTACTTC. Amino acids: CASSPRRAPGAAKNIQYF.